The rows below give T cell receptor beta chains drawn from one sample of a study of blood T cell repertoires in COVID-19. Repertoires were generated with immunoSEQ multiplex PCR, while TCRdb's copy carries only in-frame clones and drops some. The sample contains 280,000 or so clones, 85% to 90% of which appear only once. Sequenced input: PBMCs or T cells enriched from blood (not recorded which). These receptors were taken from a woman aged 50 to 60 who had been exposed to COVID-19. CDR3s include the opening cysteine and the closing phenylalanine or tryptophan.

CDR3: CASSLRVGTEAFF
V: TRBV9

CDR3: CASRGGAGSNNEQFF
V: TRBV2

CDR3: CASSVASQGTGNTIYF
V: TRBV9

CDR3: CASSIMAAGLEQFF
V: TRBV19

CDR3: CASSEGLYGYTF
V: TRBV25-1

CDR3: CASSERVHYGYTF
V: TRBV27

CDR3: CASSPTGANTNTGELFF
V: TRBV18

CDR3: CASSLSLSGGYTF
V: TRBV7-8

CDR3: CASSRDRNTEAFF
V: TRBV18

CDR3: CASSLPGGALYEQYF
V: TRBV7-2

CDR3: CASSLGGYGRGYQPQHF
V: TRBV28

CDR3: CASSRDTEAFF
V: TRBV5-1

CDR3: CASSHGTGESYEQYF
V: TRBV4-2

CDR3: CASSPTSGGTDTQYF
V: TRBV10-2

CDR3: CASSVARELTGNTIYF
V: TRBV6-1

CDR3: CASSTGFDSPLHF
V: TRBV2

CDR3: CASSLGRGPYTEAFF
V: TRBV5-4

CDR3: CASIQDRRNYGYTF
V: TRBV28

CDR3: CASSWDRDEPQHF
V: TRBV7-9

CDR3: CASSRTGDTEAFF
V: TRBV3-1/TRBV3-2

CDR3: CASSIRVRLGEQYF
V: TRBV19

CDR3: CASRASGGPNTGELFF
V: TRBV2

CDR3: CASSQAGGQREQFF
V: TRBV3-1/TRBV3-2

CDR3: CASSEWMTENTGELFF
V: TRBV6-1

CDR3: CASSSHYPNEFYNEQFF
V: TRBV7-8

CDR3: CASTASGFGEKLFF
V: TRBV7-6

CDR3: CASSLVATSGSADTQYF
V: TRBV5-1

CDR3: CASSTVDRAGELFF
V: TRBV19

CDR3: CASSSTSGSLQETQYF
V: TRBV4-2